This TCR beta chain was identified during a study of regulatory T cells in long-lasting Graves disease. As for the study in general: Graves' patients diagnosed newly had used antithyroid drugs under 3 months.

Through Arm-PCR of CDR3 regions and iRepertoire HTBI primers, TCR beta libraries were built. MiXCR was run by TCRdb on the multiplex PCR reads, yielding one entry per CDR3 protein. The sample gives around 500,000 distinct CDR3 sequences, 13% of which show up once; roughly a tenth is in the top ten. Time point given: newly diagnosed GD, antithyroid drugs for less than 3 months. From RNA extracted from PBMCs, the TCR library was made. This CDR3 is 14 amino acids long. Germline lookup yields CDR1 SGHRS and CDR2 YFSETQ. Trimming removed 1 base from V and 3 bases from J, with 7 bases in between. Details on this clonotype: Its specificity is not known.

Notes on the study in general: There were preferences for TRBV28, TRBJ1-2 and TRBJ2-5 in persistent disease.

The data also belong to a second study, concerning T cells in Graves' hyperthyroidism and ophthalmopathy. Turning to that study: Lactation, pregnancy, other autoimmune disease or uncontrolled infection excluded patients.

Sequenced here: peripheral blood mononuclear cells (PBMCs), sampled at new diagnosis, from a patient treated with antithyroid drugs. The chain has TRBV5-1 and TRBJ2-2; weak D call: TRBD1 (5 bases). This TCR derives from a man under 40 with Graves disease. The CDR3 DNA follows: TGCGCCAGCAGCTTGTTAGGGGACACCGGGGAGCTGTTTTTT. This gives the protein CASSLLGDTGELFF.